Detailed here is one TCR beta chain. This clonotype was counted a few times. Its binding antigen is unknown. Per-base quality was not reported, and no clone a single base away is much larger than it. Reads for this sample came from an Illumina HiSeq 2500. Quantitative 5'-RACE with molecular barcodes was the method used to prepare the TCR beta libraries. On the authors' methods: To identify disease-linked TCR variants, a new computational method was used, one built on a probabilistic model of VDJ rearrangement. TCRdb ran its own pipeline on the public reads, namely fastp trimming at Q25 and MiXCR clone calling, and kept in-frame beta chains. Identical CDR3 protein sequences are pooled into one entry, listed with their most common genes and DNA. The V and J calls shown here were made by TCRdb, not taken from the authors' results. Across this sample there are 300,000 to 350,000 distinct CDR3 sequences, with roughly 14% seen only once. The ten biggest clones cover about 1% of the sample.

This sample was taken from a study of CD8 T cells in ankylosing spondylitis (dated by TCRdb to about 2017). Describing the broader study: The study set out to find disease-linked TCR variants by profiling T cell receptor beta repertoires in ankylosing spondylitis patients and healthy donors. The whole study cohort included roughly 110 healthy donors and over 20 ankylosing spondylitis patients. Peripheral blood was sampled, and synovial fluid was also collected from ankylosing spondylitis patients.

Overall results and qualifications from the work: A CD8+ phenotype was shown by the disease-linked clones, which were found at relatively low frequencies in peripheral blood. Blood from ankylosing spondylitis patients appeared to be characterized by a TCR beta motif composed of eight highly homologous amino acid variants. Some of the motif variants had been reported before in the synovial fluid and blood of reactive arthritis patients, a finding that suggests common disease-initiation mechanisms. Significant enrichment of the disease-linked clones was reported in matched synovial fluid samples from ankylosing spondylitis patients.

The CDR3 holds 18 amino acids from the cysteine to the phenylalanine. Only CDR3 DNA remains: 54 bases, in frame from the first base. Between the V and J ends, shortened by 11 bases and 2 bases respectively, the junction contains 28 bases. This sequence uses TRBV12-3 or TRBV12-4 and TRBJ2-1; the D gene is perhaps TRBD1, on 6 matching bases. The TCR originated in a male donor with ankylosing spondylitis or in good health (not recorded which). The sequencing sample was made of blood, either unsorted or a sorted T cell fraction (not recorded which). The DNA sequence is as follows: TGTGCCTTCAGTTTAGTTGTTGGGGTCGACAGGCCCTACAATGAGCAGTTCTTC. This yields the protein CAFSLVVGVDRPYNEQFF.